This T cell receptor beta chain derives from a study of TIL therapy for anti-PD-1-resistant metastatic lung cancer (dated by TCRdb to about 2021). Background on the whole study: Tumors were harvested before any PD-1/PD-L1 blockade; patients then received nivolumab, and those progressing received lymphodepletion, expanded TIL infusion and IL-2. Across the cohort, whole-exome sequencing showed a median non-synonymous tumor mutation burden of more than 1.3 mutations per megabase. Most of the cohort had lung adenocarcinoma, including a few EGFR-mutant tumors and two ALK-rearranged tumors, and half of the patients were either current or former smokers. Clonotypes were tracked across tumor, expanded TIL product and serial blood samples by T cell receptor beta sequencing of tumor and peripheral blood. Enrolled patients had a median age of around 56 years (range about 38-85) and a median tumor PD-L1 proportion score of roughly 6%.

This clone showed up just once. It has no known antigen specificity. Base qualities were left out, and no much larger clone turns up one base away. Including cysteine and phenylalanine, the CDR3 has 12 amino acids. The sequence is cut down to CDR3 DNA, 36 bases in frame from base 1. Trimming leaves V shorter by 11 bases and J shorter by 3 bases, with the junction holding 4 bases beyond the gene matches. The germline V gene specifies ENHRY as CDR1 and SYGVKD as CDR2. The investigation overall reported the following: The study protocol defined all tumor marker inferences as exploratory. Generalizability was limited because the cohort was highly selected, with more treatment-naive, never-smoker and oncogene-addicted patients included than is typical. Clonotypes from the infused TIL partially replaced the baseline peripheral repertoire and then declined over months, and persistence showed no apparent association with response.

Reading the label with the study, this specimen's time point is: pre-treatment sample, taken before nivolumab and TIL therapy. A phase I trial run at two centers enrolled adults with stage 4 NSCLC between October 2017 and early 2020. The samples were obtained from a phase I trial that was single-arm and open-label and tested tumor-infiltrating lymphocyte therapy combined with nivolumab in advanced non-small cell lung cancer. Blood mononuclear cells from EDTA tubes were separated on a Ficoll gradient and snap-frozen as pellets, and DNA was extracted from the cells using a Qiagen mini-prep kit. Using bias-controlled multiplex PCR with the immunoSEQ v3 hsTCRB kit, the TCR beta CDR3 regions were amplified from genomic DNA. The TCR libraries were sequenced on an Illumina NextSeq 500 to 2 million to 2.5 million read pairs for survey level or roughly 4.5-6.5 million read pairs for deep level. Processing in the source paper ran as follows. V, D and J genes were assigned, non-productive sequences were removed, and clonality was reported by immunoSEQ Analyzer software. Repertoires of infused TIL and blood were compared using productive Simpson clonality and the Morisita overlap index of productive TRB rearrangements. Absolute clonotype counts in blood were estimated by multiplying the lymphocyte count by the CD3+ fraction and by the productive frequency of the clone. Drawn from immuneACCESS, this table holds only the in-frame rearrangements with V and J called that TCRdb kept. Clones are partly lost; checked studies trace under half to an unresolved V gene and leave the rest unexplained. That table furnishes V, J and clone size, whereas the DNA furnished D and trimming. In all, the sample holds around 19,000 clones, and 83% of those were seen once. 2% to 2.5% of the sample is held by the ten biggest clonotypes.

The TCR sequence derives from a person aged 25 to 80 with non-small cell lung cancer. Specimen: blood, collected at baseline. The chain links TRBV10-3 with TRBJ2-7; 10 bases in between match TRBD1. The CDR3 region reads CASGTGVYEQYF. The DNA sequence is TGTGCCTCCGGGACAGGGGTCTACGAGCAGTACTTC.